The TCR beta chain under discussion was sequenced for a study of T cell repertoires in cytomegalovirus infection. Study overall: Recently identified HLA-C-restricted and well-studied HLA-B-restricted CMV epitopes were used. Public signatures in TCR beta pointed to CMV infection and matching HLA type.

TCRdb used MiXCR to reprocess the reads, holding one entry per CDR3 protein. The repertoire holds 140,000 to 150,000 distinct CDR3 sequences, with around 32% as singletons. Study findings and constraints: Public TCR beta family frequency separated CMV-and-HLA carriers, including in an independent cohort.

In the case of this clonotype: Its target is not known.

CDR3 size: 17 residues. Germline lookup yields CDR1 SNHLY and CDR2 FYNNEI. V was trimmed by 6 bases and J by 0 bases, leaving 18 bases between them. The sample consisted of CD8+ T cells from cultured PBMCs, taken from culture after CMV antigen stimulation. The genes are TRBV2 and TRBJ1-3; D ambiguous. This TCR was recovered from a human donor in good health (CMV status not recorded). Some clones in this sample may be carry-over from other donors' samples. The CDR3 spells CASRNLWSEPSGNTIYF. DNA of the CDR3: TGTGCCAGCAGAAACCTCTGGTCCGAGCCCTCTGGAAACACCATATATTTT. The whole variable domain, filled in from reference TRBV2 and TRBJ1-3, reads EPEVTQTPSHQVTQMGQEVILRCVPISNHLYFYWYRQILGQKVEFLVSFYNNEISEKSEIFDDQFSVERPDGSNFTLKIRSTKLEDSAMYFCASRNLWSEPSGNTIYFGEGSWLTVV.